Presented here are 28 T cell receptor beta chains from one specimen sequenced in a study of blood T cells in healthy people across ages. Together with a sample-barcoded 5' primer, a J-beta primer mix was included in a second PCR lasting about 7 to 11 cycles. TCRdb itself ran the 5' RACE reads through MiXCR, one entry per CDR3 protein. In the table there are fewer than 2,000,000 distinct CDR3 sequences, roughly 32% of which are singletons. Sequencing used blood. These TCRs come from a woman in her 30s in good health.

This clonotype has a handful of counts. CDR3 nucleotide sequence: TGTGCCACCAGCAGAGAACCAGTCATCGATGAGCAGTTCTTC. Translation: CATSREPVIDEQFF. The genes are TRBV15 and TRBJ2-1; D not resolved. Trimming removed 0 bases from V and 8 bases from J, with 11 bases in between. The germline V gene encodes CDR1 LNHNV and CDR2 YYDKDF (reference sequence). The CDR3 has 14 amino acids.

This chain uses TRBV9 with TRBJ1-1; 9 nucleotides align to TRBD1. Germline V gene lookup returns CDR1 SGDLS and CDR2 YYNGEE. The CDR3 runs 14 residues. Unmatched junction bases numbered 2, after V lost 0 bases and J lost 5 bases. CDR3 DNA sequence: TGTGCCAGCAGCGTAGTTGACAGGGGGACTGAAGCTTTCTTT. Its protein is CASSVVDRGTEAFF.

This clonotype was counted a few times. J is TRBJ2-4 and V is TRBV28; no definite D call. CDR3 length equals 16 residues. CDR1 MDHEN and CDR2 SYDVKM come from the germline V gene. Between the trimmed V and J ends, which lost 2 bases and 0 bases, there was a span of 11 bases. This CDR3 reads CASSLPRLRAKNIQYF. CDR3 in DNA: TGTGCCAGCAGTTTACCCAGGCTCCGAGCCAAAAACATTCAGTACTTC.

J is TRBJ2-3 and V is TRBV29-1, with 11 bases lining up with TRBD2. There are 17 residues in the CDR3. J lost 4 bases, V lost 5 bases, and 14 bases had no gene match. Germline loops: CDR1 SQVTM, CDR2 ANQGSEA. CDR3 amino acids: CSVQAAHSGRAPDTQYF. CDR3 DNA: TGCAGCGTTCAGGCCGCCCATAGCGGGAGGGCCCCAGATACGCAGTATTTT.

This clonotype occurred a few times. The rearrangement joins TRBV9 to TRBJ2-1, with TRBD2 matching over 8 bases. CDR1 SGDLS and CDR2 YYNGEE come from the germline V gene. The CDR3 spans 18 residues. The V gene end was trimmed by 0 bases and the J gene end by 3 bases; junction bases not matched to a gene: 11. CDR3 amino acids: CASSVVPLPGGLYNEQFF. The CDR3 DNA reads TGTGCCAGCAGCGTAGTCCCTCTCCCGGGGGGGCTCTACAATGAGCAGTTCTTC.

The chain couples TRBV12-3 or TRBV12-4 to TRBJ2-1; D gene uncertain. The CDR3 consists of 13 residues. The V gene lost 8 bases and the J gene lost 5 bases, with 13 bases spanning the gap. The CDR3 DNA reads TGTGCCAGCTCGTCGACTGCCAACAATGAGCAGTTCTTC. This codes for CASSSTANNEQFF.

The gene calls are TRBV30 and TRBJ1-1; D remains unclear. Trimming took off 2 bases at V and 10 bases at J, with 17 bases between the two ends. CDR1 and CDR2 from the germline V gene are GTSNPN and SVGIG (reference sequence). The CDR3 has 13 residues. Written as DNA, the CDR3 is TGTGCCTGGAGTCGAATCCAAAAAAACGGAGCTTTCTTT. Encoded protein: CAWSRIQKNGAFF.

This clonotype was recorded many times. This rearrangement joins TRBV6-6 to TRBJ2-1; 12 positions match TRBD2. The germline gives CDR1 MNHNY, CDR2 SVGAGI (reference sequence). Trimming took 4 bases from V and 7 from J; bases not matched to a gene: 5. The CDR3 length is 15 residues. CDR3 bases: TGTGCCAGCAGTTTCGGGACTAGCGGGTCGAATGAGCAGTTCTTC. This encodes CASSFGTSGSNEQFF.

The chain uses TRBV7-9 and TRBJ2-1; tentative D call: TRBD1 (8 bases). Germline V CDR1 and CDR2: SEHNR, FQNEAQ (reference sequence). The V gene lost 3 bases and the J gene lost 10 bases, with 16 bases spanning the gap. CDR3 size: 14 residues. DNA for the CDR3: TGTGCCAGCAGCTTGGACAGGGAGGGTCGGGAGCAGTTCTTC. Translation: CASSLDREGREQFF.

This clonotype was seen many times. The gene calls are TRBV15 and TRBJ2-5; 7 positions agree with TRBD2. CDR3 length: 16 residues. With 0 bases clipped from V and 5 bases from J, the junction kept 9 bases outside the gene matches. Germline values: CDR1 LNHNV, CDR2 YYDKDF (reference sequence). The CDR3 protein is CATSRDMGLMGETQYF. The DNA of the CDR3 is TGTGCCACCAGCAGAGATATGGGACTAATGGGTGAGACCCAGTACTTC.

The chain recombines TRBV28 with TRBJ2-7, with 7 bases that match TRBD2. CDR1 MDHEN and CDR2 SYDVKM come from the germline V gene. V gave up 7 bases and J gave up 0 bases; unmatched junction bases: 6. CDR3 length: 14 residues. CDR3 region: CASIGGRFSYEQYF. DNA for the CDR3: TGTGCCAGCATCGGCGGGAGATTCTCCTACGAGCAGTACTTC. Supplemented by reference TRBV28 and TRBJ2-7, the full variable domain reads DVKVTQSSRYLVKRTGEKVFLECVQDMDHENMFWYRQDPGLGLRLIYFSYDVKMKEKGDIPEGYSVSREKKERFSLILESASTNQTSMYLCASIGGRFSYEQYFGPGTRLTVT.

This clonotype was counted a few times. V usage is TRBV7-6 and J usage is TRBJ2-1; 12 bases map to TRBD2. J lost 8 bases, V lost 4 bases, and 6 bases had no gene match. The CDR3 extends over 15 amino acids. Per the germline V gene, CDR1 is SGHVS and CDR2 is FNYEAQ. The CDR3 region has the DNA TGTGCCAGCAGCTCCCGACTAGCGGGAGTACATGAGCAGTTCTTC. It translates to CASSSRLAGVHEQFF.

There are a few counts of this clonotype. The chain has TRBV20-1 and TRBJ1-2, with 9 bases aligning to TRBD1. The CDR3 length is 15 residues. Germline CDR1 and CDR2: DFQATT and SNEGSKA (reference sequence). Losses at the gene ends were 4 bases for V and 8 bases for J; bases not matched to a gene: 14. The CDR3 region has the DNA TGCAGTGCTACCACGGGACAGGGAGTGAGTTGGGGCTACACCTTC. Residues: CSATTGQGVSWGYTF.

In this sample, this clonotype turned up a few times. Here the CDR3 reads CASSLALFHEQYF. The CDR3 DNA reads as TGTGCCAGCAGCTTAGCTCTCTTCCACGAGCAGTACTTC. The rearrangement joins TRBV13 to TRBJ2-7; D not resolved. Germline assignment: CDR1 PRHDT and CDR2 FYEKMQ (reference sequence). V dropped 1 base and J dropped 5 bases, with 9 bases sitting between them. The CDR3 runs 13 residues.

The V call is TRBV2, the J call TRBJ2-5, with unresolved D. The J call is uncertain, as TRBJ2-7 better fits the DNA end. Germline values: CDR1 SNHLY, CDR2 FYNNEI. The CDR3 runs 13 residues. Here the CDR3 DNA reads TGTGCCAGCAGTGAAGATGCGCTATACGAGCAGTACTTC. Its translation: CASSEDALYEQYF.

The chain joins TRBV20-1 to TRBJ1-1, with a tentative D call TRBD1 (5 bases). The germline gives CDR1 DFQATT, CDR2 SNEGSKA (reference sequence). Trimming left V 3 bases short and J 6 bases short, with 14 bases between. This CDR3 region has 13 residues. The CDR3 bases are TGCAGTGCTAGTATTCCGGGGGTCGCTGAAGCTTTCTTT. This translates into CSASIPGVAEAFF.

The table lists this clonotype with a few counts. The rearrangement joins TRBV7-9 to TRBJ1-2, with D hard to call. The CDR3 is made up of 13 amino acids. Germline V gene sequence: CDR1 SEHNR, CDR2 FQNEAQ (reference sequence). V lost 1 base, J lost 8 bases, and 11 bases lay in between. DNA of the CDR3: TGTGCCAGCAGCTTAGGGAGCGTTGGGGGCTACACCTTC. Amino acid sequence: CASSLGSVGGYTF.

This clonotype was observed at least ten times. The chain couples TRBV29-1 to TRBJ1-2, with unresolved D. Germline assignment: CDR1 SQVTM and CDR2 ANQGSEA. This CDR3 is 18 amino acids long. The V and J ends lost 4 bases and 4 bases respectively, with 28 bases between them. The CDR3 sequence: CSVVEETDRALWSYGYTF. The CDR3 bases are TGCAGCGTTGTTGAAGAGACCGATCGTGCACTTTGGTCCTATGGCTACACCTTC.

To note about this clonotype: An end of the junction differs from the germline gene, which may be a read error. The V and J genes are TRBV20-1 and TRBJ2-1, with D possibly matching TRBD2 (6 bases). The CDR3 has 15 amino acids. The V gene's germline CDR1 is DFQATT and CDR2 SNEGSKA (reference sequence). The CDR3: CSARDQAGPYNEQFF. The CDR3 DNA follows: TGTAGTGCTAGAGATCAAGCGGGCCCATACAATGAGCAGTTCTTC.

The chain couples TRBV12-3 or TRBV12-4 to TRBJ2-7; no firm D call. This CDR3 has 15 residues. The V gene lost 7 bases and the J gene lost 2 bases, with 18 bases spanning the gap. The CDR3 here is CASTPTLTEAYEQYF. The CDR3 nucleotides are TGTGCCAGCACCCCTACACTTACAGAGGCCTACGAGCAGTACTTC.

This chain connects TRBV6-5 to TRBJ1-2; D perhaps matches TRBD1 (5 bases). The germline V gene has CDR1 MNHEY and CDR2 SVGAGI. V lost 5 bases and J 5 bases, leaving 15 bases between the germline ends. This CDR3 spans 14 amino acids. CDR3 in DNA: TGTGCCAGCAGTCGGGGACCTCTTGGTTATGGCTACACCTTC. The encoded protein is CASSRGPLGYGYTF.

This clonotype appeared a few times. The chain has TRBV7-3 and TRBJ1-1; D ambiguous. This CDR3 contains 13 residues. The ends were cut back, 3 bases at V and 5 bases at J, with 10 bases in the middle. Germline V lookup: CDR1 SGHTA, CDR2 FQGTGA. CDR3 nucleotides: TGTGCCAGCAGCTTGGCTCCGGGAACTGAAGCTTTCTTT. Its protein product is CASSLAPGTEAFF.

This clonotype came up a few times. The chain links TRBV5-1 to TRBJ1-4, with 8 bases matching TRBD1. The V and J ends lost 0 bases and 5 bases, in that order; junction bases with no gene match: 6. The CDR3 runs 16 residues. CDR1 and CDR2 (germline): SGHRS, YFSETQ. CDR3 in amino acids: CASSLAPGQDNEKLFF. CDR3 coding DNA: TGCGCCAGCAGCTTGGCCCCGGGACAGGACAATGAAAAACTGTTTTTT. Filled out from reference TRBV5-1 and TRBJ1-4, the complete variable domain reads KAGVTQTPRYLIKTRGQQVTLSCSPISGHRSVSWYQQTPGQGLQFLFEYFSETQRNKGNFPGRFSGRQFSNSRSEMNVSTLELGDSALYLCASSLAPGQDNEKLFFGSGTQLSVL.

The CDR3 is CASNGGTGGNEQFF. CDR3 nucleotides: TGCGCCAGCAACGGCGGGACAGGGGGCAATGAGCAGTTCTTC. The chain links TRBV5-1 to TRBJ2-1, with 11 bases matching TRBD1. The V segment lost 6 bases and the J segment 6 bases; nucleotides outside the gene matches: 5. The CDR3 spans 14 residues. The V gene's germline CDR1 is SGHRS and CDR2 YFSETQ. Filled out from reference TRBV5-1 and TRBJ2-1, the complete variable domain reads KAGVTQTPRYLIKTRGQQVTLSCSPISGHRSVSWYQQTPGQGLQFLFEYFSETQRNKGNFPGRFSGRQFSNSRSEMNVSTLELGDSALYLCASNGGTGGNEQFFGPGTRLTVL.

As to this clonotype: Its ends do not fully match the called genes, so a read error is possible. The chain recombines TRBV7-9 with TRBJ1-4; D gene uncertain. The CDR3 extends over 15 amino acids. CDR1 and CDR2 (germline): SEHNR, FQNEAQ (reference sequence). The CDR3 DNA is TGTGTCAGCAGCTCCGACCGGGATGACGGAGAAAAACTGTTTTTT. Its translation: CVSSSDRDDGEKLFF.

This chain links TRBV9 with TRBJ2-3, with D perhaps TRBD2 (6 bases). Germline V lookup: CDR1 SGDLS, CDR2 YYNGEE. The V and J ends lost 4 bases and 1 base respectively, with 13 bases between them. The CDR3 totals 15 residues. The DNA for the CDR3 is TGTGCCAGCAGCCCCAAGTGGGGGGGCACAGATACGCAGTATTTT. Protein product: CASSPKWGGTDTQYF.

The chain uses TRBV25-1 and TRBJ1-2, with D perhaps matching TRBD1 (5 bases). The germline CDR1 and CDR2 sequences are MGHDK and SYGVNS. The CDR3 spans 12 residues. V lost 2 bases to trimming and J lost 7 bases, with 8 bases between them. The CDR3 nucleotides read TGTGCCAGCAGTGAAAAGGGACTTGGCTACACCTTC. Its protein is CASSEKGLGYTF.

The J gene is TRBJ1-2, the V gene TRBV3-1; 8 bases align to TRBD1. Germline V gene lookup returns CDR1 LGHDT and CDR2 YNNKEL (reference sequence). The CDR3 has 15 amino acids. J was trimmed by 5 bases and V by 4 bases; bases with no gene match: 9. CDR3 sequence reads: CASSPYDRGRYGYTF. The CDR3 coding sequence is TGTGCCAGCAGCCCCTATGACAGGGGTCGATATGGCTACACCTTC. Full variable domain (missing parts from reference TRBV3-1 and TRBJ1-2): DTAVSQTPKYLVTQMGNDKSIKCEQNLGHDTMYWYKQDSKKFLKIMFSYNNKELIINETVPNRFSPKSPDKAHLNLHINSLELGDSAVYFCASSPYDRGRYGYTFGSGTRLTVV.